The 22 T cell receptor beta chains below come from one sample, sequenced in a study of post-analysis software for immune sequencing data. Their cognate antigens are unknown. Carried by the TCR beta cDNA libraries were unique molecular identifiers. TCRdb processed the PCR reads anew with MiXCR; each CDR3 protein has one entry. This sample has about 430,000 distinct CDR3 sequences, with 30% to 40% found just once. General observations from the study: Included in a set of about 5 TRBV segments more frequent in patients than controls were TRBV5-6, TRBV5-1 and TRBV20-1.

The specimen sequenced was blood. The source of these receptors is a girl aged 2 to 9 with multiple sclerosis.

The chain recombines TRBV6-5 with TRBJ1-2; 7 bases align to TRBD1. Trimming cost V 5 bases and J 8 bases; bases outside gene matches: 14. Germline V CDR1 and CDR2: MNHEY, SVGAGI. The CDR3 is made up of 15 amino acids. The CDR3 spells CASSATNTGVGGYTF. The CDR3 DNA reads as TGTGCCAGCAGTGCCACAAATACAGGGGTAGGAGGCTACACCTTC.

As DNA, the CDR3 is TGTGCCAGCAGCTTACAGGGTCGCATGAACACTGAAGCTTTCTTT. Residues: CASSLQGRMNTEAFF. V gene TRBV7-3 combines with J gene TRBJ1-1; D may be TRBD1 (5 bases). V lost 2 bases and J 0 bases, leaving 10 bases between the germline ends. Germline V gene sequence: CDR1 SGHTA, CDR2 FQGTGA. This CDR3 is 15 amino acids long. Together with reference TRBV7-3 and TRBJ1-1, the CDR3 gives the full variable domain: GAGVSQTPSNKVTEKGKYVELRCDPISGHTALYWYRQSLGQGPEFLIYFQGTGAADDSGLPNDRFFAVRPEGSVSTLKIQRTERGDSAVYLCASSLQGRMNTEAFFGQGTRLTVV.

This chain connects TRBV5-1 to TRBJ2-1; D possibly corresponds to TRBD2 (5 bases). Trimming took off 3 bases at V and 3 bases at J, with 10 bases between the two ends. From germline, CDR1 is SGHRS and CDR2 YFSETQ. CDR3 size: 14 residues. The CDR3 region is CASSSRRGYNEQFF. CDR3 nucleotides: TGCGCCAGCAGCTCGCGCCGGGGCTACAATGAGCAGTTCTTC.

This clonotype was detected many times. This sequence joins TRBV30 and TRBJ2-3; D unresolved. Deletions cut 4 bases from V and 3 bases from J, with 11 bases between. The CDR3 has 13 residues. Germline V gene data show CDR1 as GTSNPN and CDR2 as SVGIG (reference sequence). The DNA of the CDR3 is TGTGCCTGGAACACCGACTGGACAGATACGCAGTATTTT. It specifies CAWNTDWTDTQYF.

This clonotype was detected a few times. The chain couples TRBV29-1 to TRBJ2-7, with 11 nucleotides matching TRBD1. J lost 0 bases, V lost 0 bases, and 4 bases had no gene match. Germline V gene data show CDR1 as SQVTM and CDR2 as ANQGSEA. The CDR3 is 16 residues long. The CDR3 DNA is TGCAGCGTTGAAGACCTGGGACAGGGGGTCTCCTACGAGCAGTACTTC. As protein: CSVEDLGQGVSYEQYF.

The V call is TRBV4-1, the J call TRBJ1-2, with 7 bases matching TRBD1. Unmatched junction bases numbered 5, after V lost 0 bases and J lost 4 bases. CDR3 length equals 15 residues. Germline V gene data show CDR1 as MGHRA and CDR2 as YSYEKL. The CDR3 here is CASSQDTGTVYGYTF. Here the CDR3 DNA reads TGCGCCAGCAGCCAAGATACCGGGACAGTCTATGGCTACACCTTC.

This clonotype was detected only a few times. The rearrangement links TRBV20-1 to TRBJ2-1; D might be TRBD1 (6 bases). The germline V gene encodes CDR1 DFQATT and CDR2 SNEGSKA (reference sequence). Trimming removed 0 bases from V and 8 bases from J, with 17 bases in between. The CDR3 is 15 amino acids. DNA of the CDR3: TGCAGTGCTAGAGAGGGGGCTAGTTCGAGGGATGAGCAGTTCTTC. This codes for CSAREGASSRDEQFF.

V usage is TRBV6-2 or TRBV6-3 and J usage is TRBJ2-7, with TRBD1 as a possible D gene (5 bases). The CDR3 runs to 15 residues. V was clipped by 7 bases and J by 0 bases, with 16 bases between them. Germline lookup yields CDR1 MNHEY and CDR2 SVGEGT. The CDR3 loop reads CASMFKGLHSYEQYF. CDR3 coding DNA: TGTGCCAGCATGTTCAAGGGGCTCCACTCCTACGAGCAGTACTTC.

As to this clonotype: Possible read error: a much larger clone is one base away. CDR3 region: CASSWDNEQFF. The CDR3 DNA is TGTGCCAGCAGCTGGGACAATGAGCAGTTCTTC. The V call is TRBV7-9, the J call TRBJ2-1; D remains ambiguous. The CDR3 runs 11 residues. V was trimmed by 4 bases and J by 5 bases, leaving 3 bases between them. In germline, CDR1 is SEHNR, CDR2 FQNEAQ (reference sequence). The entire variable domain, with the rest obtained from reference TRBV7-9 and TRBJ2-1, is as follows: DTGVSQNPRHKITKRGQNVTFRCDPISEHNRLYWYRQTLGQGPEFLTYFQNEAQLEKSRLLSDRFSAERPKGSFSTLEIQRTEQGDSAMYLCASSWDNEQFFGPGTRLTVL.

This chain uses TRBV4-3 with TRBJ1-6; no clear D gene. V shed 0 bases and J shed 7 bases, with 13 bases lying between them. The CDR3 is 16 amino acids. CDR1 LGHNA and CDR2 YSLEER come from the germline V gene. The DNA for the CDR3 is TGCGCCAGCAGCCAAGATCGCGGGATTAGGAATTCACCCCTCCACTTT. This encodes CASSQDRGIRNSPLHF.

This clonotype was observed a few times. This rearrangement joins TRBV6-1 to TRBJ2-5, with D possibly TRBD1 on 6 matching bases. In germline, CDR1 is MNHNS, CDR2 SASEGT. The CDR3 covers 15 residues. Trimming removed 1 base from V and 1 base from J, with 10 bases in between. The CDR3 DNA sequence: TGTGCCAGCAGTGAAGATAACAGGGTCCAAGAGACCCAGTACTTC. Protein sequence: CASSEDNRVQETQYF.

The chain couples TRBV4-1 to TRBJ1-1; TRBD1 might be the D (5 bases). The V and J ends lost 1 base and 3 bases respectively, with 9 bases between them. The length of the CDR3 is 14 residues. Per the germline V gene, CDR1 is MGHRA and CDR2 is YSYEKL. The CDR3 region has the DNA TGCGCCAGCAGCCAAGTCTCGGGGGACACTGAAGCTTTCTTT. Translation: CASSQVSGDTEAFF.

The chain combines TRBV20-1 with TRBJ2-1; 13 nucleotides align to TRBD2. Germline-derived CDR1 and CDR2 are DFQATT and SNEGSKA (reference sequence). V lost 0 bases to trimming and J lost 3 bases; unmatched junction nucleotides: 11. The CDR3 is 19 amino acids. The CDR3 loop reads CSARDELAGGRGVYNEQFF. In DNA form, the CDR3 reads TGCAGTGCTAGAGACGAACTAGCGGGAGGGAGGGGGGTCTACAATGAGCAGTTCTTC.

This clonotype was detected a few times. The rearrangement joins TRBV5-1 to TRBJ2-1; 10 nucleotides match TRBD2. Germline V gives CDR1 SGHRS, CDR2 YFSETQ. Trimming cost V 3 bases and J 5 bases; bases outside gene matches: 8. The CDR3 contains 16 residues. CDR3 DNA sequence: TGCGCCAGCAGCTCCGCCCTAGCGGGAGTCCACAATGAGCAGTTCTTC. Protein product: CASSSALAGVHNEQFF.

The chain recombines TRBV10-3 with TRBJ2-7; TRBD2 is a possible D gene (5 bases). Trimming took 6 bases from V and 3 from J, leaving 12 bases between them. This CDR3 is built from 13 residues. Germline assignment: CDR1 ENHRY and CDR2 SYGVKD. In DNA form, the CDR3 reads TGTGCCATCAGGGAGGTAGATTTCTACGAGCAGTACTTC. Amino acids: CAIREVDFYEQYF.

V gene TRBV7-9 combines with J gene TRBJ2-5; D uncertain. The CDR3 runs 15 residues. Germline V gives CDR1 SEHNR, CDR2 FQNEAQ (reference sequence). V gave up 2 bases and J gave up 5 bases, with 15 bases separating them. The CDR3 sequence: CASSLNSLGEETQYF. CDR3 DNA: TGTGCCAGCAGCTTAAATTCACTGGGTGAGGAGACCCAGTACTTC.

This clonotype has only a few counts. This chain connects TRBV7-2 to TRBJ1-5; the D is unclear. V lost 1 base and J 0 bases, leaving 13 bases between the germline ends. The CDR3 is made up of 17 amino acids. Per germline, CDR1 SGHTA and CDR2 FQGNSA. The CDR3 DNA follows: TGTGCCAGCAGCTTAGGTGTCAGCTACTATAGCAATCAGCCCCAGCATTTT. This encodes CASSLGVSYYSNQPQHF.

This sequence joins TRBV28 and TRBJ2-3, with TRBD2 as a possible D gene (6 bases). This CDR3 is 17 amino acids long. V was trimmed by 5 bases and J by 0 bases, leaving 18 bases between them. Germline V gene lookup returns CDR1 MDHEN and CDR2 SYDVKM. The chain's CDR3 is CASSLQGGSTSTDTQYF. CDR3 DNA: TGTGCCAGCAGTCTCCAAGGAGGGTCTACTAGCACAGATACGCAGTATTTT.

The genes are TRBV28 and TRBJ1-5; 9 nucleotides match TRBD1. The CDR3 runs 18 residues. Germline values: CDR1 MDHEN, CDR2 SYDVKM. The V and J ends lost 5 bases and 0 bases, in that order; junction bases with no gene match: 11. Here the CDR3 DNA reads TGTGCCAGCAGTCGGACAGGGGAGGGGATCCATAGCAATCAGCCCCAGCATTTT. Its protein product is CASSRTGEGIHSNQPQHF.

The rearrangement links TRBV28 to TRBJ1-5, with TRBD1 matching over 7 bases. V was clipped by 7 bases and J by 3 bases; unmatched bases: 15. The V gene's germline CDR1 is MDHEN and CDR2 SYDVKM. The CDR3 has 17 residues. Here the CDR3 DNA reads TGTGCCAGCACTTACTCCGACAGGGTCCCAATCAATCAGCCCCAGCATTTT. Protein: CASTYSDRVPINQPQHF.

This clonotype has more than one count but fewer than ten. The chain joins TRBV24-1 to TRBJ1-2; D uncertain. Looked up from germline, CDR1 is KGHDR and CDR2 is SFDVKD. V was clipped by 2 bases and J by 6 bases, with 6 bases between them. This CDR3 spans 12 amino acids. The CDR3 reads CATSDWTDGYTF. The CDR3 DNA reads as TGTGCCACCAGTGATTGGACGGATGGCTACACCTTC.

This chain connects TRBV2 to TRBJ2-1; D unclear. Per the germline V gene, CDR1 is SNHLY and CDR2 is FYNNEI. V shed 8 bases and J shed 13 bases, with 21 bases lying between them. The CDR3 length is 13 residues. This CDR3 is CASPSSQSRPQFF. CDR3 nucleotide sequence: TGTGCCAGCCCGAGTAGTCAGAGCCGACCCCAGTTCTTC.